The entry below gives a single TCR beta chain sequence along with its context. Time point defined: week 3, after first cycle of checkpoint inhibitor. At 12 weeks after first infusion, RECIST 1.1 defined response for most patients. Patients had no prior systemic cancer treatment, immunosuppressants or other active cancers. The source of the sample is a study of blood T cell dynamics during melanoma immunotherapy. Background on the study: Standard first-line treatment here was pembrolizumab or nivolumab plus ipilimumab in metastatic melanoma.

Germline-derived CDR1 and CDR2 are SEHNR and FQNEAQ (reference sequence). The CDR3 totals 14 residues. Trimming removed 3 bases from V and 0 bases from J, with 5 bases in between. Sequenced by immunoSEQ multiplex PCR; TCRdb stores in-frame clones only, minus some. The sample lists some 14,000 clones, about 90% occurring once. The clonotype comes from a human donor with melanoma. The J gene is TRBJ1-4, the V gene TRBV7-9; D gene unclear. Sample: blood, taken from a patient treated with checkpoint blockade. CDR3 sequence (DNA): TGTGCCAGCAGCTTCCCAGCAACTAATGAAAAACTGTTTTTT. Amino acid sequence: CASSFPATNEKLFF.